This TCR beta chain was sequenced during a study of blood T cell repertoires in COVID-19. Study at large: PBMCs, B-cell-depleted T cells, or T cells were the source of the cDNA or gDNA that made up the material.

Here immunoSEQ multiplex PCR was the method, and the copy in TCRdb shows in-frame clones only, minus some. The sample shows roughly 230,000 clones, nearly 90% of them seen only once. The CDR3 has 17 amino acids. Germline CDR1 is KGHDR and CDR2 is SFDVKD. J gave up 4 bases and V 2 bases, and 6 bases lay outside the gene matches. The J gene is TRBJ2-2, the V gene TRBV24-1; 10 nucleotides align to TRBD1. The TCR comes from a human donor in a cohort sampled during active COVID-19. Sequencing used peripheral blood. For the CDR3, the DNA is TGTGCCACCAGTGATTGGGACAGGGGAATTTCCACCGGGGAGCTGTTTTTT. This codes for CATSDWDRGISTGELFF.